This T cell receptor beta chain stems from a study of PD-L1 blockade in urothelial cancer. Study overall: Across blood samples, T cells had a median count of roughly 140,000.

A spike-in of synthetic TCR analog templates was added to each PCR. The method was immunoSEQ multiplex PCR; TCRdb's version includes in-frame clones alone and lacks a portion of them. The sample includes 90,000 to 100,000 clones, roughly 89% of them seen just once. The time point was: pretreatment peripheral blood. The sequence was collected from a man aged 60-69 years with urothelial cancer. Here the sequenced sample was PBMCs, taken around atezolizumab (anti-PD-L1) treatment.

CDR3 sequence reads: CASSPGFVGDTQYF. CDR3 sequence (DNA): TGTGCCAGCAGCCCGGGGTTTGTGGGAGATACGCAGTATTTT. V gene TRBV11-2 combines with J gene TRBJ2-3, with D perhaps TRBD2 (5 bases). Looked up from germline, CDR1 is SGHAT and CDR2 is FQNNGV. Trimming stripped 5 bases from V and 5 bases from J, with 14 bases between. CDR3 length equals 14 residues. The complete variable domain, with remaining parts taken from reference TRBV11-2 and TRBJ2-3, reads EAGVAQSPRYKIIEKRQSVAFWCNPISGHATLYWYQQILGQGPKLLIQFQNNGVVDDSQLPKDRFSAERLKGVDSTLKIQPAKLEDSAVYLCASSPGFVGDTQYFGPGTRLTVL.